These 31 T cell receptor beta chains originate from one sample sequenced in a study of T cells in Graves' hyperthyroidism and ophthalmopathy. Authors of the study amplified TCR beta CDR3 regions from RNA transcripts. During a first-round RT-PCR of the TCR CDR3, the HTBI primer set was used. Each CDR3 protein is one row after TCRdb ran MiXCR on the multiplex PCR reads. Seen here are approximately 740,000 distinct CDR3 sequences, around 15% observed once, and the top ten hold about 10%. The source material was blood. All receptors derive from a woman between 18 and 29 years old with Graves' hyperthyroidism.

This clonotype was observed at least ten times. The CDR3, as DNA: TGTGCCAGCACAATGCCCCTCGACAGATTCACCGGGGAGCTGTTTTTT. It yields the protein CASTMPLDRFTGELFF. J is TRBJ2-2 and V is TRBV28; D perhaps matches TRBD1 (5 bases). The germline V and J ends were trimmed by 7 bases and 4 bases, with 19 bases remaining between them. The CDR3 is 16 amino acids. From germline, CDR1 is MDHEN and CDR2 SYDVKM.

Many counts were recorded for this clonotype. The chain uses TRBV11-2 and TRBJ2-1, with 8 positions matching TRBD1. CDR3 size: 17 residues. Germline V gene sequence: CDR1 SGHAT, CDR2 FQNNGV. V trimming: 1 base; J trimming: 8 bases; junction bases outside the gene matches: 13. CDR3 nucleotide sequence: TGTGCCAGCAGCTTAGGACCCCGGACAGGGTCGAAGGATGAGCAGTTCTTC. It yields the protein CASSLGPRTGSKDEQFF.

This clonotype was recorded a few times. The chain employs TRBV29-1 and TRBJ2-7; 7 positions agree with TRBD2. The V gene end was trimmed by 6 bases and the J gene end by 2 bases; junction bases not matched to a gene: 13. The CDR3 has 15 residues. CDR1 and CDR2 (germline): SQVTM, ANQGSEA. CDR3 sequence: CSVVGEGYETYEQYF. The CDR3 bases are TGCAGCGTCGTCGGGGAGGGGTACGAGACCTACGAGCAGTACTTC.

The chain uses TRBV24-1 and TRBJ2-2, with D hard to call. CDR1 KGHDR and CDR2 SFDVKD come from the germline V gene. The V end was cut by 3 bases, the J end by 4 bases, with 11 bases between. This CDR3 is 15 amino acids long. The CDR3: CATSDGWGTTGELFF. The CDR3 coding sequence is TGTGCCACCAGTGATGGCTGGGGTACCACCGGGGAGCTGTTTTTT.

This clonotype was seen a handful of times. The chain joins TRBV7-2 to TRBJ2-1; 8 nucleotides line up with TRBD2. Germline V lookup: CDR1 SGHTA, CDR2 FQGNSA. CDR3 length: 21 residues. V shed 1 base, J shed 9 bases, and the junction held 26 bases outside the gene matches. CDR3 sequence (DNA): TGTGCCAGCAGCTTAGAGGGTGTAGCTTTCGCCGGGACTAGAAGAATGAGTGAGCAGTTCTTC. As protein: CASSLEGVAFAGTRRMSEQFF.

This clonotype was seen repeatedly, ten times or more. The chain carries TRBV27 and TRBJ1-1, with D possibly TRBD1 on 5 matching bases. The CDR3 sequence is 16 residues long. With 4 bases removed from V and 1 base from J, the gap between germline ends came to 16 bases. Germline loops: CDR1 MNHEY, CDR2 SMNVEV (reference sequence). The CDR3 loop is CASSYRSVQQNTEAFF. CDR3 in DNA: TGTGCCAGCAGTTACAGGAGCGTCCAGCAGAACACTGAAGCTTTCTTT.

In its sample, this clonotype was seen a few times. V usage is TRBV27 and J usage is TRBJ1-1, with D uncertain. CDR3 length equals 14 residues. V was shortened by 6 bases and J by 1 base, with 12 bases between the two germline ends. Germline CDR1 and CDR2: MNHEY and SMNVEV (reference sequence). CDR3 sequence (DNA): TGTGCCAGCAGGGACGGGGTGGAGAACACTGAAGCTTTCTTT. Translated, it gives CASRDGVENTEAFF.

This clonotype turned up a few times. V gene TRBV7-9 combines with J gene TRBJ2-7; 10 bases align to TRBD1. The CDR3 runs to 14 residues. The trim removed 2 bases at V and 5 bases at J, leaving 3 bases unmatched. CDR1 SEHNR and CDR2 FQNEAQ come from the germline V gene (reference sequence). Here the CDR3 DNA reads TGTGCCAGCAGCTTAAAGGACAGGGGGGACGAGCAGTACTTC. It translates to CASSLKDRGDEQYF.

This clonotype appeared a few times. The rearrangement uses TRBV7-9 and TRBJ1-4, with D uncertain. Germline V gene data show CDR1 as SEHNR and CDR2 as FQNEAQ (reference sequence). Trimming pared 1 base from V and 5 bases from J, leaving 5 bases between. The CDR3 runs 13 residues. CDR3 sequence: CASSLVPNEKLFF. The CDR3 bases are TGTGCCAGCAGCTTAGTCCCAAATGAAAAACTGTTTTTT.

V and J are TRBV12-3 or TRBV12-4 and TRBJ2-7; 14 bases agree with TRBD2. The CDR3 has 19 amino acids. The J segment lost 7 bases and the V segment lost 6 bases, leaving 20 bases of the junction unmatched. CDR3 protein: CASSQVMRLAGGPLGEQYF. The CDR3 DNA is TGTGCCAGCAGCCAAGTGATGCGACTAGCGGGAGGGCCATTGGGGGAGCAGTACTTC.

This clonotype was counted ten times or more. The CDR3 here is CASSYNRDEQYF. The CDR3 nucleotides read TGTGCCAGCAGTTACAACCGGGACGAGCAGTACTTC. This sequence joins TRBV6-2 or TRBV6-3 and TRBJ2-7; D is unresolved. Deletions cut 2 bases from V and 5 bases from J, with 7 bases between. The CDR3 contains 12 residues. Germline V gives CDR1 MNHEY, CDR2 SVGEGT.

This clonotype occurred many times. This chain uses TRBV12-3 or TRBV12-4 with TRBJ1-3; D unresolved. V was cut by 2 bases and J by 0 bases, with 8 bases left in between. The length of the CDR3 is 15 residues. The CDR3: CASSLRGISGNTIYF. The CDR3, as DNA: TGTGCCAGCAGTTTACGGGGTATCTCTGGAAACACCATATATTTT.

This chain links TRBV15 with TRBJ1-2; D remains ambiguous. Germline CDR1 LNHNV, CDR2 YYDKDF (reference sequence). CDR3 length: 14 residues. V shed 3 bases and J shed 3 bases, with 11 bases lying between them. The CDR3 region has the DNA TGTGCCACCAGCAGCCCCAGCCCAGACTATGGCTACACCTTC. As protein: CATSSPSPDYGYTF.

The chain recombines TRBV4-1 with TRBJ1-3; D not certain. Trimming removed 0 bases at V and 0 bases at J, with 6 bases between. CDR1 MGHRA and CDR2 YSYEKL come from the germline V gene. The CDR3 is made up of 15 amino acids. CDR3 nucleotides: TGCGCCAGCAGCCAAGATGCAGACTCTGGAAACACCATATATTTT. Amino acid sequence: CASSQDADSGNTIYF.

In this sample, this clonotype turned up many times. This chain links TRBV20-1 with TRBJ1-2; no clear D gene. Trimming pared 6 bases from V and 8 bases from J, leaving 22 bases between. The length of the CDR3 is 14 residues. Germline CDR1 reads DFQATT; CDR2 reads SNEGSKA (reference sequence). The CDR3 protein is CSALRTGELNGYTF. The DNA for the CDR3 is TGCAGTGCCCTGAGAACGGGAGAATTAAACGGCTACACCTTC.

This clonotype was seen ten or more times. CDR3 sequence (DNA): TGTGCCAGCAGTTTGACAGGGGCCCTATACAATGAGCAGTTCTTC. It specifies CASSLTGALYNEQFF. The chain uses TRBV28 and TRBJ2-1; 8 bases are a match to TRBD1. Germline trimming cut 3 bases from V and 4 bases from J; bases unmatched to any gene: 5. CDR3 length: 15 amino acids. In germline, CDR1 is MDHEN, CDR2 SYDVKM.

This clonotype was detected many times. J is TRBJ1-4 and V is TRBV2, with D perhaps matching TRBD1 (6 bases). Germline V gene sequence: CDR1 SNHLY, CDR2 FYNNEI. The CDR3 sequence is 14 residues long. The V and J ends lost 7 bases and 6 bases respectively, with 15 bases between them. The CDR3 reads CASKQDSSYEKLFF. For the CDR3, the DNA is TGTGCCAGCAAACAGGACAGCTCCTATGAAAAACTGTTTTTT.

This clonotype was counted between two and nine times. The genes are TRBV7-9 and TRBJ2-7; 10 bases align to TRBD2. This CDR3 has 16 amino acids. The germline V gene encodes CDR1 SEHNR and CDR2 FQNEAQ (reference sequence). The J segment lost 6 bases and the V segment lost 5 bases, leaving 13 bases of the junction unmatched. CDR3 amino acids: CASSPREAGGPGEQYF. The CDR3 coding sequence is TGTGCCAGCAGCCCACGCGAAGCGGGAGGGCCTGGCGAGCAGTACTTC. Full variable domain (outside the CDR3, taken from reference TRBV7-9 and TRBJ2-7): DTGVSQNPRHKITKRGQNVTFRCDPISEHNRLYWYRQTLGQGPEFLTYFQNEAQLEKSRLLSDRFSAERPKGSFSTLEIQRTEQGDSAMYLCASSPREAGGPGEQYFGPGTRLTVT.

This clonotype was seen ten or more times. This chain connects TRBV5-1 to TRBJ2-7, with 9 bases that match TRBD2. CDR1 SGHRS and CDR2 YFSETQ come from the germline V gene. J was trimmed by 0 bases and V by 4 bases; bases with no gene match: 2. The CDR3 runs to 14 residues. The CDR3 here is CASSGTSTSYEQYF. The CDR3, as DNA: TGCGCCAGCAGCGGGACTAGCACCTCCTACGAGCAGTACTTC. Based on the CDR3 plus reference TRBV5-1 and TRBJ2-7, the full variable domain is KAGVTQTPRYLIKTRGQQVTLSCSPISGHRSVSWYQQTPGQGLQFLFEYFSETQRNKGNFPGRFSGRQFSNSRSEMNVSTLELGDSALYLCASSGTSTSYEQYFGPGTRLTVT.

This clonotype has just a few counts. The rearrangement joins TRBV5-1 to TRBJ2-7; D unresolved. This CDR3 spans 15 amino acids. The V end lost 0 bases, the J end lost 3 bases, and 13 bases lay between the germline ends. CDR1 SGHRS and CDR2 YFSETQ come from the germline V gene. The CDR3 region has the DNA TGCGCCAGCAGCTTGGACCCAGCTTTAAACTACGAGCAGTACTTC. Amino acid sequence: CASSLDPALNYEQYF. The whole variable domain, remainder taken from reference TRBV5-1 and TRBJ2-7, is KAGVTQTPRYLIKTRGQQVTLSCSPISGHRSVSWYQQTPGQGLQFLFEYFSETQRNKGNFPGRFSGRQFSNSRSEMNVSTLELGDSALYLCASSLDPALNYEQYFGPGTRLTVT.

This clonotype was observed at least ten times. V usage is TRBV2 and J usage is TRBJ1-1, with D possibly matching TRBD1 (5 bases). The germline V gene has CDR1 SNHLY and CDR2 FYNNEI. Trimming removed 0 bases from V and 4 bases from J, with 12 bases in between. The CDR3 has 15 residues. The CDR3 DNA reads as TGTGCCAGCAGTGAAGCCGTAGGGGATACCACTGAAGCTTTCTTT. The encoded protein is CASSEAVGDTTEAFF.

This clonotype was recorded many times. The rearrangement joins TRBV20-1 to TRBJ1-1; D may be TRBD1 (6 bases). Germline V gives CDR1 DFQATT, CDR2 SNEGSKA (reference sequence). The CDR3 length is 13 residues. V was cut by 6 bases and J by 5 bases, with 16 bases left in between. CDR3 protein: CSALLQGGTEAFF. The CDR3 DNA follows: TGCAGTGCCCTTCTACAGGGTGGGACTGAAGCTTTCTTT.

This clonotype was recorded many times. This chain's CDR3 is CATSDPRQGNTGELFF. CDR3 bases: TGTGCCACCAGTGACCCGAGACAGGGAAACACCGGGGAGCTGTTTTTT. V usage is TRBV24-1 and J usage is TRBJ2-2; 7 bases match TRBD1. This CDR3 is built from 16 residues. The V segment lost 4 bases and the J segment 2 bases; nucleotides outside the gene matches: 6. CDR1 is KGHDR and CDR2 is SFDVKD in the germline V gene.

This clonotype was counted many times. The chain has TRBV18 and TRBJ2-3; no definite D call. The CDR3 length is 13 residues. V lost 0 bases to trimming and J lost 5 bases, with 6 bases between them. Germline V CDR1 and CDR2: KGHSH, LQKENI. CDR3 DNA sequence: TGTGCCAGCTCACCACCAGTTATAGATACGCAGTATTTT. As protein: CASSPPVIDTQYF.

This clonotype was found many times. The CDR3 nucleotides read TGTGCCAGCAGTATTAGCACCTTGGGCAATGAGCAGTTCTTC. Translating it yields CASSISTLGNEQFF. The chain has TRBV28 and TRBJ2-1; unclear D gene. The CDR3 has 14 residues. Germline V CDR1 and CDR2: MDHEN, SYDVKM. The V end was cut by 5 bases, the J end by 6 bases, with 14 bases between.

This clonotype was recorded a few times. The chain employs TRBV19 and TRBJ1-1, with TRBD1 matching over 10 bases. In germline, CDR1 is LNHDA, CDR2 SQIVND (reference sequence). This CDR3 spans 16 amino acids. V gave up 4 bases and J gave up 4 bases; unmatched junction bases: 9. This chain's CDR3 is CASSRRDRGVRTEAFF. The CDR3 DNA reads TGTGCCAGTAGTAGAAGGGACAGGGGAGTCCGCACTGAAGCTTTCTTT.

The rearrangement joins TRBV12-3 or TRBV12-4 to TRBJ2-7; possibly TRBD2 for D (6 bases). V was pared by 5 bases and J by 3 bases, with 14 bases between. The CDR3 consists of 14 residues. CDR3 coding DNA: TGTGCCAGCAGTAGCGGAGGGCCACTCTACGAGCAGTACTTC. Amino acids: CASSSGGPLYEQYF.

This clonotype came up a few times. The chain carries TRBV11-3 and TRBJ1-2; TRBD1 aligns across 7 bases. The CDR3 is 14 residues long. Trimming removed 6 bases from V and 8 bases from J; junction bases left unmatched: 12. In germline, CDR1 is SGHNT, CDR2 YENEEA. CDR3 amino acids: CASRHLTGTGGYTF. The CDR3 nucleotides read TGTGCCAGCAGACACCTGACAGGGACGGGCGGCTACACCTTC.

This clonotype occurred many times. V gene TRBV2 combines with J gene TRBJ2-5, with 7 bases aligning to TRBD2. V lost 6 bases, J lost 2 bases, and 9 bases stayed unmatched. Germline assignment: CDR1 SNHLY and CDR2 FYNNEI. This CDR3 has 15 amino acids. The CDR3 loop reads CASRAFAGAQETQYF. The CDR3 DNA reads as TGTGCCAGCAGAGCCTTTGCGGGAGCGCAAGAGACCCAGTACTTC.

The V and J genes are TRBV4-3 and TRBJ2-1; D is unclear. This CDR3 is built from 17 residues. The V and J ends lost 0 bases and 3 bases respectively, with 15 bases between them. In germline, CDR1 is LGHNA, CDR2 YSLEER. CDR3 nucleotides: TGCGCCAGCAGCCAAGAGAGTGCAGTGGTCCTCTACAATGAGCAGTTCTTC. Translating gives CASSQESAVVLYNEQFF.

V usage is TRBV9 and J usage is TRBJ2-7, with TRBD2 matching over 9 bases. The CDR3 spans 16 residues. The V gene's germline CDR1 is SGDLS and CDR2 YYNGEE. V lost 0 bases, J lost 2 bases, and 6 bases stayed unmatched. The CDR3 nucleotides read TGTGCCAGCAGCGTAGATCCCGCTAGCGGGACCTACGAGCAGTACTTC. Encoded protein: CASSVDPASGTYEQYF.